These 23 T cell receptor beta chains originate from one sample sequenced in a study of identical twins (TCRdb year 2016). Receptor amplification or capture employed 5' RACE. The sample was run on an Illumina HiSeq 2000. TCRdb ran its own pipeline on the public reads, namely fastp trimming at Q25 and MiXCR clone calling, and kept in-frame beta chains. Every CDR3 protein is listed once, alongside the most common genes and DNA of its rows. The sample yields 450,000 or so distinct CDR3 sequences; approximately 15% were counted once. Over 0.5% of the sample comes from the top ten. These data also formed part of another study, on yellow fever vaccine responses in identical twins.

What was sequenced was CD4+ T cells sorted from blood. These receptors were obtained from a woman aged 18 to 35 in good health.

V gene TRBV21-1 combines with J gene TRBJ2-7; the D call TRBD2 from the table was never checked on the DNA. TRBV21-1 is reported as a pseudogene. The CDR3 extends over 17 amino acids. CDR3 coding DNA: TGTGCCAGCAGCAAAGTAACTAGCGGGGAAACCTCCTACGAGCAGTACTTC. It codes for CASSKVTSGETSYEQYF.

The V call is TRBV20-1, the J call TRBJ1-5, with 7 bases that match TRBD1. Germline V lookup: CDR1 DFQATT, CDR2 SNEGSKA (reference sequence). The CDR3 extends over 13 amino acids. V was pared by 6 bases and J by 3 bases, with 5 bases of the junction left unmatched. The CDR3 nucleotides are TGCAGTGCATGGACAGGATTCAATCAGCCCCAGCATTTT. Translating it yields CSAWTGFNQPQHF.

This clonotype has more than one count but fewer than ten. The rearrangement links TRBV12-3 or TRBV12-4 to TRBJ2-5; D uncertain. The ends were cut back, 3 bases at V and 3 bases at J, with 5 bases in the middle. The CDR3 consists of 12 residues. This CDR3 reads CASSFVKETQYF. In DNA, the CDR3 is TGTGCCAGCAGTTTCGTCAAAGAGACCCAGTACTTC.

V usage is TRBV20-1 and J usage is TRBJ1-1; 8 bases line up with TRBD1. Germline CDR1 DFQATT, CDR2 SNEGSKA (reference sequence). With 5 bases clipped from V and 10 bases from J, the junction kept 15 bases outside the gene matches. The CDR3 has 14 residues. CDR3 protein: CSALRTGTRGGAFF. CDR3 DNA: TGCAGTGCTTTAAGGACAGGGACAAGGGGGGGAGCTTTCTTT.

This clonotype was seen repeatedly, ten times or more. The chain employs TRBV4-3 and TRBJ2-7, with D unclear. This CDR3 contains 13 residues. Germline V gene lookup returns CDR1 LGHNA and CDR2 YSLEER. V shed 2 bases and J shed 0 bases, with 5 bases lying between them. Here the CDR3 DNA reads TGCGCCAGCAGCCAATCGGTCTCCTACGAGCAGTACTTC. Protein: CASSQSVSYEQYF.

Of note for this clonotype: The DNA is omitted, as the CDR3 cannot be located on it reliably, and the CDR3 follows TCRdb's listing. The chain carries TRBV5-1 and TRBJ2-3; the table's D call of TRBD1 was not tested on the DNA. The CDR3 spans 14 residues, counting both ends. The germline CDR1 and CDR2 sequences are SGHRS and YFSETQ. This CDR3 is CASSLVGQGAARYF.

This chain uses TRBV20-1 with TRBJ2-7, with 8 positions matching TRBD1. V trimming: 5 bases; J trimming: 3 bases; junction bases outside the gene matches: 6. The CDR3 is 13 residues long. Germline V gene lookup returns CDR1 DFQATT and CDR2 SNEGSKA (reference sequence). Here the CDR3 DNA reads TGCAGTGCTGGACGTGACAGGGGCTACGAGCAGTACTTC. This encodes CSAGRDRGYEQYF.

This rearrangement joins TRBV28 to TRBJ2-5, with a weak D call TRBD1 (5 bases). The V end lost 8 bases, the J end lost 5 bases, and 12 bases lay between the germline ends. The CDR3 runs to 12 residues. Germline V lookup: CDR1 MDHEN, CDR2 SYDVKM. CDR3 nucleotides: TGTGCCAGCCAGGGCAGGTGGGAGACCCAGTACTTC. Encoded protein: CASQGRWETQYF.

This clonotype was found a few times. The chain employs TRBV20-1 and TRBJ2-2; tentatively, D is TRBD1 or TRBD2 (5 bases each). Looked up from germline, CDR1 is DFQATT and CDR2 is SNEGSKA (reference sequence). The CDR3 length is 14 residues. V was trimmed by 5 bases and J by 6 bases, leaving 16 bases between them. DNA for the CDR3: TGCAGTGCTCGGGGCCGACTTGTGTCCGGGGAGCTGTTTTTT. Amino acid sequence: CSARGRLVSGELFF.

This clonotype was seen many times. The rearrangement uses TRBV12-3 or TRBV12-4 and TRBJ2-1; D is unresolved. V gave up 3 bases and J gave up 8 bases, with 2 bases separating them. CDR3 length equals 10 residues. The CDR3 spells CASSLDEQFF. The CDR3 bases are TGTGCCAGCAGTTTGGATGAGCAGTTCTTC.

This clonotype has at least ten counts. The CDR3 protein is CASRENIFDEQFF. The CDR3 nucleotides are TGCGCCAGCAGGGAAAATATTTTCGATGAGCAGTTCTTC. This chain connects TRBV10-2 to TRBJ2-1; no firm D call. V lost 6 bases and J 8 bases, leaving 14 bases between the germline ends. Germline V lookup: CDR1 WSHSY, CDR2 SAAADI. The CDR3 is 13 amino acids.

This clonotype was seen more than once but under ten times. The V call is TRBV5-1, the J call TRBJ2-5; possibly TRBD1 for D (6 bases). The germline V gene has CDR1 SGHRS and CDR2 YFSETQ. V was cut by 4 bases and J by 0 bases, with 7 bases left in between. This CDR3 region has 13 residues. Written as DNA, the CDR3 is TGCGCCAGCAGCCGACAGGACCAAGAGACCCAGTACTTC. It yields the protein CASSRQDQETQYF.

J is TRBJ2-5 and V is TRBV5-6, with unresolved D. This CDR3 is built from 13 residues. CDR1 is SGHDT, CDR2 YYEEEE, per germline. Trimming removed 1 base at V and 2 bases at J, with 6 bases between. This chain's CDR3 is CASSLFPQETQYF. CDR3 DNA: TGTGCCAGCAGCTTGTTTCCACAAGAGACCCAGTACTTC.

This clonotype was observed at least ten times. The CDR3, as DNA: TGTGCCAGCAGTCAGAGCAATGAGCAGTTCTTC. This encodes CASSQSNEQFF. The rearrangement joins TRBV12-3 or TRBV12-4 to TRBJ2-1; no clear D. V dropped 5 bases and J dropped 6 bases, with 5 bases sitting between them. The CDR3 sequence is 11 residues long.

This clonotype was observed a handful of times. This chain uses TRBV5-1 with TRBJ2-7; TRBD2 aligns across 7 bases. Germline V lookup: CDR1 SGHRS, CDR2 YFSETQ. The V gene end was trimmed by 0 bases and the J gene end by 1 base; junction bases not matched to a gene: 4. The CDR3 consists of 15 residues. The CDR3 loop is CASSLGAGLSYEQYF. DNA of the CDR3: TGCGCCAGCAGCTTGGGAGCGGGACTGTCCTACGAGCAGTACTTC.

This clonotype was recorded at least ten times. The rearrangement joins TRBV12-3 or TRBV12-4 to TRBJ1-6, with no clear D. Trimming removed 7 bases from V and 6 bases from J, with 10 bases in between. The CDR3 runs to 13 residues. CDR3 protein: CASTQQFNSPLHF. The CDR3 DNA reads as TGTGCCAGCACCCAGCAATTTAATTCACCCCTCCACTTT.

This sequence joins TRBV7-2 and TRBJ2-5; D is unclear. This CDR3 is 14 amino acids long. The V gene lost 1 base and the J gene lost 4 bases, with 10 bases spanning the gap. Germline V CDR1 and CDR2: SGHTA, FQGNSA. For the CDR3, the DNA is TGTGCCAGCAGCTTAGGATCGGAGATAGAGACCCAGTACTTC. Its translation: CASSLGSEIETQYF.

Remarks on this clonotype: Mismatch with germline at one junction end may stem from a read error. This chain joins TRBV28 and TRBJ2-3; 7 bases line up with TRBD2. CDR3 size: 15 residues. Germline V gives CDR1 MDHEN, CDR2 SYDVKM. As DNA, the CDR3 is TGTGCCAGCATCACGCCCAGCGGGGCCGAGGATACGCAGTTTTTT. This encodes CASITPSGAEDTQFF.

The chain uses TRBV5-1 and TRBJ2-1; TRBD2 aligns across 9 bases. This CDR3 has 18 amino acids. Germline CDR1 and CDR2: SGHRS and YFSETQ. V gave up 5 bases and J gave up 6 bases; unmatched junction bases: 18. In nucleotides, the CDR3 is TGCGCCAGCAGTTCGAGCGGGGGGCCCCGCTGGGAGGGCAATGAGCAGTTCTTC. The encoded protein is CASSSSGGPRWEGNEQFF.

The V and J genes are TRBV28 and TRBJ2-7; 7 bases are a match to TRBD1. Germline lookup yields CDR1 MDHEN and CDR2 SYDVKM. CDR3 length: 17 amino acids. With 5 bases clipped from V and 5 bases from J, the junction kept 18 bases outside the gene matches. CDR3 DNA: TGTGCCAGCAGTCGGGTTCTGTGGGGCAGGGGGTCTAACGAGCAGTACTTC. Residues: CASSRVLWGRGSNEQYF.

The chain combines TRBV7-2 with TRBJ2-7; 11 bases fit TRBD2. Germline V lookup: CDR1 SGHTA, CDR2 FQGNSA. This CDR3 is built from 15 residues. J was trimmed by 4 bases and V by 5 bases; bases with no gene match: 7. CDR3 sequence: CASSVGGTSGYEQYF. The CDR3 nucleotides read TGTGCCAGCAGCGTAGGGGGGACTAGCGGTTACGAGCAGTACTTC.

The chain couples TRBV5-1 to TRBJ2-4; D may be TRBD1 or TRBD2 (5 bases each). The CDR3 contains 16 residues. V lost 0 bases, J lost 0 bases, and 10 bases lay in between. CDR1 is SGHRS, CDR2 YFSETQ, per germline. CDR3 residues: CASSLGGAIAKNIQYF. CDR3 nucleotides: TGCGCCAGCAGCTTGGGAGGGGCTATAGCCAAAAACATTCAGTACTTC.

The chain links TRBV24-1 to TRBJ2-5, with 7 bases identical to TRBD1. With 2 bases clipped from V and 5 bases from J, the junction kept 10 bases outside the gene matches. This CDR3 is 16 amino acids long. Per the germline V gene, CDR1 is KGHDR and CDR2 is SFDVKD. The CDR3 DNA reads TGTGCCACCAGTGATTCCCGGACAGGAGTTGGGGAGACCCAGTACTTC. It codes for CATSDSRTGVGETQYF.